What follows are 12 T cell receptor beta chains derived from one specimen sequenced in a study of blood T cell repertoires in COVID-19. Produced via immunoSEQ multiplex PCR; TCRdb's table is partial and in-frame only. Of about 46,000 clones detected, 86% appear once; the ten largest clones hold 3% to 3.5%. The specimen was PBMCs or T cells enriched from blood (not recorded which). The receptors shown here come from a woman aged 45-59 years who had recovered from COVID-19.

The V call is TRBV6-2 or TRBV6-3, the J call TRBJ2-5; TRBD1 agrees at 11 bases. The germline V gene encodes CDR1 MNHEY and CDR2 SVGEGT. The CDR3 sequence is 17 residues long. Unmatched junction bases numbered 14, after V lost 6 bases and J lost 5 bases. The CDR3 DNA follows: TGTGCCAGCAGCCTGGGGACAGGGGGGTCGTTATCGGAGACCCAGTACTTC. Translation gives CASSLGTGGSLSETQYF.

The chain uses TRBV7-9 and TRBJ2-1; D possibly corresponds to TRBD2 (6 bases). The germline V gene encodes CDR1 SEHNR and CDR2 FQNEAQ (reference sequence). The CDR3 runs 14 residues. Between the trimmed V and J ends, which lost 1 base and 6 bases, there was a span of 10 bases. The CDR3 nucleotides are TGTGCCAGCAGCTTAGGCACTAGCTTCAATGAGCAGTTCTTC. Protein product: CASSLGTSFNEQFF.

This clone was seen a single time. This chain connects TRBV7-2 to TRBJ2-7, with D perhaps matching TRBD2 (5 bases). The CDR3 length is 16 residues. Germline assignment: CDR1 SGHTA and CDR2 FQGNSA. The germline V and J ends were trimmed by 4 bases and 2 bases, with 18 bases remaining between them. Written as DNA, the CDR3 is TGTGCCAGCAGCTCCTCCGGTAGCGTTCCCACCTACGAGCAGTACTTC. Protein: CASSSSGSVPTYEQYF. Using reference TRBV7-2 and TRBJ2-7 for the parts outside the CDR3, the full variable domain is GAGVSQSPSNKVTEKGKDVELRCDPISGHTALYWYRQSLGQGLEFLIYFQGNSAPDKSGLPSDRFSAERTGGSVSTLTIQRTQQEDSAVYLCASSSSGSVPTYEQYFGPGTRLTVT.

The chain uses TRBV11-1 and TRBJ2-7; D possibly corresponds to TRBD2 (6 bases). The length of the CDR3 is 16 residues. V dropped 0 bases and J dropped 0 bases, with 12 bases sitting between them. Germline lookup yields CDR1 SGHAT and CDR2 FQDESV (reference sequence). The CDR3 spells CASSLAGGTDSYEQYF. The CDR3 DNA is TGTGCCAGCAGCTTAGCAGGCGGGACGGACTCCTACGAGCAGTACTTC.

In its sample, this clone was seen a few times. V is TRBV15 and J is TRBJ2-1, with D perhaps TRBD2 (6 bases). V lost 1 base to trimming and J lost 10 bases, with 17 bases between them. Germline CDR1 is LNHNV and CDR2 is YYDKDF (reference sequence). The CDR3 loop spans 15 amino acids. CDR3 region: CATSRARSGASEQFF. The CDR3 nucleotides are TGTGCCACCAGCAGAGCTAGGTCGGGAGCCAGCGAGCAGTTCTTC.

The J gene is TRBJ1-4, the V gene TRBV18; TRBD1 matches 7 bases. The V gene end was trimmed by 2 bases and the J gene end by 3 bases; junction bases not matched to a gene: 3. There are 15 residues in the CDR3. The germline V gene encodes CDR1 KGHSH and CDR2 LQKENI. The CDR3 reads CASSPSRGPNEKLFF. The CDR3 DNA is TGTGCCAGCTCACCAAGTAGGGGGCCTAATGAAAAACTGTTTTTT. The full variable domain, completed using reference TRBV18 and TRBJ1-4, is NAGVMQNPRHLVRRRGQEARLRCSPMKGHSHVYWYRQLPEEGLKFMVYLQKENIIDESGMPKERFSAEFPKEGPSILRIQQVVRGDSAAYFCASSPSRGPNEKLFFGSGTQLSVL.

The chain is built from TRBV14 and TRBJ2-5, with TRBD1 matching over 8 bases. Trimming at V came to 4 bases and at J to 1 base, leaving 11 bases not matched to a gene. Germline V gene lookup returns CDR1 SGHDN and CDR2 FVKESK. This CDR3 is 17 amino acids long. The chain's CDR3 is CASSRGYLRGPQETQYF. CDR3 DNA: TGTGCCAGCAGCCGGGGGTATCTCAGGGGGCCCCAAGAGACCCAGTACTTC. The full variable domain, completed using reference TRBV14 and TRBJ2-5, is EAGVTQFPSHSVIEKGQTVTLRCDPISGHDNLYWYRRVMGKEIKFLLHFVKESKQDESGMPNNRFLAERTGGTYSTLKVQPAELEDSGVYFCASSRGYLRGPQETQYFGPGTRLLVL.

V and J are TRBV30 and TRBJ2-3; 13 bases match TRBD2. The CDR3 runs to 16 residues. The trim removed 3 bases at V and 2 bases at J, leaving 5 bases unmatched. Germline V gene data show CDR1 as GTSNPN and CDR2 as SVGIG (reference sequence). The CDR3 coding sequence is TGTGCCTGGAGCGCGGGACTAGCGGGGCTCACAGATACGCAGTATTTT. Its protein is CAWSAGLAGLTDTQYF.

DNA of the CDR3: TGTGCCAGCAGTCGGACAGGAGGAGGCAACTATGGCTACACCTTC. This translates into CASSRTGGGNYGYTF. V gene TRBV28 combines with J gene TRBJ1-2, with 7 bases matching TRBD1. The CDR3 contains 15 residues. Germline lookup yields CDR1 MDHEN and CDR2 SYDVKM. J lost 2 bases, V lost 5 bases, and 8 bases had no gene match.

The J gene is TRBJ2-7, the V gene TRBV15, with D possibly TRBD2 on 6 matching bases. V was clipped by 5 bases and J by 0 bases, with 11 bases between them. CDR1 is LNHNV and CDR2 is YYDKDF in the germline V gene (reference sequence). The CDR3 spans 14 residues. CDR3 region: CATSAGLTSYEQYF. The CDR3 DNA is TGTGCCACCAGCGCGGGACTGACCTCCTACGAGCAGTACTTC.

The rearrangement links TRBV21-1 to TRBJ2-1; TRBD2 is the table's D call, not checked against the DNA. TRBV21-1 is classified as a pseudogene. CDR3 length: 20 amino acids. For the CDR3, the DNA is TGTGCCAGCAGCAAAAAGTTCTTCGGGGGGGGCCCACCGTTGGCGGATGAGCAGTTCTTC. Translating gives CASSKKFFGGGPPLADEQFF.

This rearrangement joins TRBV10-3 to TRBJ2-7; 14 positions match TRBD2. From germline, CDR1 is ENHRY and CDR2 SYGVKD. The CDR3 is 14 residues long. The V and J ends lost 9 bases and 4 bases, in that order; junction bases with no gene match: 5. DNA for the CDR3: TGTGCCATAGGGACTAGCGGGGGTTGGTACGAGCAGTACTTC. This encodes CAIGTSGGWYEQYF.